These 24 T cell receptor beta chains were sequenced from one sample in a study of CD8 T cells in Susac syndrome. RNA amounts of roughly 0.45 to 1 ug underwent reverse transcription with random hexamers. TCRdb used MiXCR to reprocess the immunoSEQ multiplex PCR reads, holding one entry per CDR3 protein. The sample holds 170,000 or so distinct CDR3 sequences, 90% to 95% seen once. The material sequenced was CD4+ T cells from PBMCs. All receptors come from a human donor with Susac syndrome.

This chain links TRBV12-3 or TRBV12-4 with TRBJ1-5; D might be TRBD1 (6 bases). The CDR3 contains 13 residues. The V end lost 10 bases, the J end lost 6 bases, and 16 bases lay between the germline ends. The CDR3 region is CAIFKGVRQPQHF. The CDR3 DNA reads as TGTGCCATCTTCAAGGGGGTGCGTCAGCCCCAGCATTTT.

This chain connects TRBV6-2 or TRBV6-3 to TRBJ2-5; D is uncertain. Germline-derived CDR1 and CDR2 are MNHEY and SVGEGT. The CDR3 loop spans 14 amino acids. V shed 6 bases and J shed 2 bases, with 13 bases lying between them. As DNA, the CDR3 is TGTGCCAGCAGGACGCAGCCAGGTCAAGAGACCCAGTACTTC. This gives the protein CASRTQPGQETQYF.

V and J are TRBV2 and TRBJ2-2; possible D gene TRBD1, 6 bases. Germline lookup yields CDR1 SNHLY and CDR2 FYNNEI. V lost 6 bases and J 7 bases, leaving 18 bases between the germline ends. This CDR3 comprises 15 residues. CDR3 DNA: TGTGCCAGCAGAGCCAGACAGGTTGGAGGCGGGGAGCTGTTTTTT. Translation: CASRARQVGGGELFF.

This rearrangement joins TRBV6-2 or TRBV6-3 to TRBJ1-2, with D hard to call. Germline V gene data show CDR1 as MNHEY and CDR2 as SVGEGT. The CDR3 contains 14 residues. Trimming pared 4 bases from V and 8 bases from J, leaving 17 bases between. DNA for the CDR3: TGTGCCAGCAGTTTCCCGACTGTGTGGTTCGGCTACACCTTC. It is translated as CASSFPTVWFGYTF.

This clonotype was observed a few times. V is TRBV6-2 or TRBV6-3 and J is TRBJ2-1, with TRBD2 matching 8 bases. V lost 0 bases to trimming and J lost 3 bases; unmatched junction nucleotides: 7. Germline V gene data show CDR1 as MNHEY and CDR2 as SVGEGT. The CDR3 is 17 amino acids. The CDR3 region has the DNA TGTGCCAGCAGTTACTCGCCCAGCGGGGGAATCTACAATGAGCAGTTCTTC. It encodes CASSYSPSGGIYNEQFF.

CDR3 region: CASSFQGNQPQHF. In nucleotides, the CDR3 is TGTGCCAGCAGCTTCCAGGGTAACCAGCCCCAGCATTTT. The chain couples TRBV5-6 to TRBJ1-5, with a tentative D call TRBD1 (5 bases). This CDR3 region has 13 residues. With 2 bases removed from V and 7 bases from J, the gap between germline ends came to 10 bases. Germline CDR1 SGHDT, CDR2 YYEEEE. Looking up the rest from reference TRBV5-6 and TRBJ1-5 gives the full variable domain: DAGVTQSPTHLIKTRGQQVTLRCSPKSGHDTVSWYQQALGQGPQFIFQYYEEEERQRGNFPDRFSGHQFPNYSSELNVNALLLGDSALYLCASSFQGNQPQHFGDGTRLSIL.

The chain carries TRBV29-1 and TRBJ1-1; D uncertain. The CDR3 contains 12 residues. The V and J ends lost 5 bases and 1 base respectively, with 8 bases between them. Germline V gene data show CDR1 as SQVTM and CDR2 as ANQGSEA. In DNA, the CDR3 is TGCAGCGTTTCAAGGGAGAACACTGAAGCTTTCTTT. It translates to CSVSRENTEAFF. Filled out from reference TRBV29-1 and TRBJ1-1, the complete variable domain reads SAVISQKPSRDICQRGTSLTIQCQVDSQVTMMFWYRQQPGQSLTLIATANQGSEATYESGFVIDKFPISRPNLTFSTLTVSNMSPEDSSIYLCSVSRENTEAFFGQGTRLTVV.

The chain employs TRBV9 and TRBJ2-5; D possibly corresponds to TRBD2 (6 bases). Germline assignment: CDR1 SGDLS and CDR2 YYNGEE. V gave up 4 bases and J gave up 5 bases, with 15 bases separating them. CDR3 length: 14 residues. CDR3 protein: CASSPGLTTETQYF. CDR3 bases: TGTGCCAGCAGCCCGGGACTCACCACGGAGACCCAGTACTTC.

This chain uses TRBV7-2 with TRBJ2-6; D not resolved. CDR1 is SGHTA, CDR2 FQGNSA, per germline. Trimming pared 5 bases from V and 3 bases from J, leaving 17 bases between. This CDR3 is built from 17 residues. The CDR3 DNA is TGTGCCAGCAGCCCCAGTACACCCGGATTTGGGGCCAACGTCCTGACTTTC. Its protein is CASSPSTPGFGANVLTF. Based on the CDR3 plus reference TRBV7-2 and TRBJ2-6, the full variable domain is GAGVSQSPSNKVTEKGKDVELRCDPISGHTALYWYRQSLGQGLEFLIYFQGNSAPDKSGLPSDRFSAERTGGSVSTLTIQRTQQEDSAVYLCASSPSTPGFGANVLTFGAGSRLTVL.

CDR3 sequence (DNA): TGTGCCAGCAGCTCACACATGGGCCCCTACGAGCAGTACTTC. Protein: CASSSHMGPYEQYF. The chain couples TRBV11-2 to TRBJ2-7; D gene unclear. The CDR3 extends over 14 amino acids. Trimming took 4 bases from V and 2 from J, leaving 12 bases between them. Germline loops: CDR1 SGHAT, CDR2 FQNNGV. Full variable domain (remainder filled in from reference TRBV11-2 and TRBJ2-7): EAGVAQSPRYKIIEKRQSVAFWCNPISGHATLYWYQQILGQGPKLLIQFQNNGVVDDSQLPKDRFSAERLKGVDSTLKIQPAKLEDSAVYLCASSSHMGPYEQYFGPGTRLTVT.

The genes are TRBV5-4 and TRBJ1-2, with D tentatively TRBD1 (5 bases). Per the germline V gene, CDR1 is SGHNT and CDR2 is YYREEE (reference sequence). The length of the CDR3 is 13 residues. Trimming removed 3 bases from V and 8 bases from J, with 14 bases in between. The DNA of the CDR3 is TGTGCCAGCAGCTCTGAGGGGAGTAGGGGCTACACCTTC. Its protein is CASSSEGSRGYTF.

V usage is TRBV2 and J usage is TRBJ1-1; no clear D. V was shortened by 7 bases and J by 3 bases, with 6 bases between the two germline ends. CDR3 size: 11 residues. Germline V gene sequence: CDR1 SNHLY, CDR2 FYNNEI. The CDR3: CASMEYTEAFF. In DNA form, the CDR3 reads TGTGCCAGCATGGAATACACTGAAGCTTTCTTT. Full variable domain (outside the CDR3, taken from reference TRBV2 and TRBJ1-1): EPEVTQTPSHQVTQMGQEVILRCVPISNHLYFYWYRQILGQKVEFLVSFYNNEISEKSEIFDDQFSVERPDGSNFTLKIRSTKLEDSAMYFCASMEYTEAFFGQGTRLTVV.

The chain couples TRBV6-5 to TRBJ1-3; D is possibly TRBD1 (5 bases). The V end was cut by 6 bases, the J end by 6 bases, with 9 bases between. Germline CDR1 reads MNHEY; CDR2 reads SVGAGI. The CDR3 covers 12 residues. The CDR3 bases are TGTGCCAGCAGAGGGACGTCAAACACCATATATTTT. It specifies CASRGTSNTIYF.

This CDR3 is CASRGRTSGGLIDTQYF. The CDR3 DNA reads as TGTGCCAGCAGGGGTCGGACTAGCGGGGGCCTTATAGATACGCAGTATTTT. The rearrangement joins TRBV6-2 or TRBV6-3 to TRBJ2-3, with 13 positions matching TRBD2. The V gene end was trimmed by 6 bases and the J gene end by 5 bases; junction bases not matched to a gene: 11. Looked up from germline, CDR1 is MNHEY and CDR2 is SVGEGT. This CDR3 comprises 17 residues.

This clonotype was counted once. The chain couples TRBV18 to TRBJ1-2; TRBD1 aligns across 7 bases. Germline V gene data show CDR1 as KGHSH and CDR2 as LQKENI. V lost 0 bases and J lost 2; bases outside the gene matches: 6. The length of the CDR3 is 16 residues. CDR3 in amino acids: CASSPPQGTENYGYTF. The CDR3 DNA sequence: TGTGCCAGCTCACCACCACAGGGGACCGAGAACTATGGCTACACCTTC. The variable domain in full, completed from reference TRBV18 and TRBJ1-2, reads NAGVMQNPRHLVRRRGQEARLRCSPMKGHSHVYWYRQLPEEGLKFMVYLQKENIIDESGMPKERFSAEFPKEGPSILRIQQVVRGDSAAYFCASSPPQGTENYGYTFGSGTRLTVV.

This sequence joins TRBV7-9 and TRBJ2-3, with 7 bases identical to TRBD1. V was pared by 4 bases and J by 4 bases, with 11 bases of the junction left unmatched. The CDR3 loop spans 16 amino acids. CDR1 SEHNR and CDR2 FQNEAQ come from the germline V gene (reference sequence). The CDR3 nucleotides are TGTGCCAGCAGCTCCAGGGGGATCAGAGGAGCAGATACGCAGTATTTT. Residues: CASSSRGIRGADTQYF.

The gene calls are TRBV29-1 and TRBJ2-4; TRBD2 agrees at 14 bases. Trimming removed 6 bases from V and 7 bases from J; junction bases left unmatched: 8. Germline V gene data show CDR1 as SQVTM and CDR2 as ANQGSEA. The CDR3 extends over 15 amino acids. CDR3 coding DNA: TGCAGCGTCGGGACTAGCGGGGGCCCGAAGAACATTCAGTACTTC. Translation: CSVGTSGGPKNIQYF.

This clonotype came up once. The gene calls are TRBV12-3 or TRBV12-4 and TRBJ2-7; TRBD1 agrees at 8 bases. The CDR3 has 12 residues. J lost 7 bases, V lost 6 bases, and 5 bases had no gene match. DNA for the CDR3: TGTGCCAGCAGCCATCGGACAGGGGAGCAGTACTTC. It is translated as CASSHRTGEQYF.

The chain carries TRBV7-9 and TRBJ2-7; tentatively, D is TRBD1 or TRBD2 (5 bases each). This CDR3 has 14 amino acids. The germline V and J ends were trimmed by 5 bases and 5 bases, with 16 bases remaining between them. The germline V gene encodes CDR1 SEHNR and CDR2 FQNEAQ (reference sequence). CDR3 residues: CASSPQMRGDEQYF. The CDR3 DNA sequence: TGTGCCAGCAGCCCACAAATGAGGGGCGACGAGCAGTACTTC.

Only one count was recorded for this clonotype. This sequence joins TRBV29-1 and TRBJ1-1; D is perhaps TRBD1 (5 bases). This CDR3 has 11 amino acids. The V gene's germline CDR1 is SQVTM and CDR2 ANQGSEA. Trimming pared 6 bases from V and 3 bases from J, leaving 8 bases between. CDR3 nucleotide sequence: TGCAGCGTCGCAGGGTACACTGAAGCTTTCTTT. Protein: CSVAGYTEAFF. The entire variable domain, with the rest obtained from reference TRBV29-1 and TRBJ1-1, is as follows: SAVISQKPSRDICQRGTSLTIQCQVDSQVTMMFWYRQQPGQSLTLIATANQGSEATYESGFVIDKFPISRPNLTFSTLTVSNMSPEDSSIYLCSVAGYTEAFFGQGTRLTVV.

The chain combines TRBV3-1 with TRBJ2-7, with D unclear. Germline CDR1 and CDR2: LGHDT and YNNKEL (reference sequence). V was shortened by 3 bases and J by 5 bases, with 8 bases between the two germline ends. This CDR3 has 12 residues. CDR3 residues: CASSHSNHEQYF. The CDR3 nucleotides read TGTGCCAGCAGCCACTCCAATCACGAGCAGTACTTC.

The rearrangement uses TRBV7-2 and TRBJ1-1; D call uncertain. Trimming cost V 1 base and J 8 bases, with 20 bases left between them. The CDR3 consists of 16 residues. Per germline, CDR1 SGHTA and CDR2 FQGNSA. CDR3 in DNA: TGTGCCAGCAGCTTAGTACCCTCATTACCGCTCTCCGAAGCTTTCTTT. Protein sequence: CASSLVPSLPLSEAFF.

This chain uses TRBV7-6 with TRBJ1-1; 8 bases are a match to TRBD1. CDR1 and CDR2 (germline): SGHVS, FNYEAQ. The CDR3 runs to 14 residues. V was pared by 2 bases and J by 4 bases, with 3 bases of the junction left unmatched. DNA for the CDR3: TGTGCCAGCAGCTTAATGGGACAGGCCACTGAAGCTTTCTTT. The encoded protein is CASSLMGQATEAFF.

The rearrangement uses TRBV19 and TRBJ1-1, with D unresolved. The germline gives CDR1 LNHDA, CDR2 SQIVND (reference sequence). Trimming removed 0 bases from V and 0 bases from J, with 8 bases in between. CDR3 length: 15 amino acids. The CDR3 here is CASSIDTAMNTEAFF. The CDR3 DNA reads as TGTGCCAGTAGTATAGACACTGCGATGAACACTGAAGCTTTCTTT.